This entry lists 4 T cell receptor beta chains sequenced from one sample in a study of shared clonotypes between healthy human individuals. Sequenced by immunoSEQ multiplex PCR; TCRdb stores in-frame clones only, minus some. The sample lists approximately 1.5 million clones; 95% to 99% were seen once. Sequenced: naive CD4+ T cells sorted from blood. Subset reported: CD45RA+ positively selected. The origin of the receptors is a man aged 25 to 40 in good health.

V is TRBV5-1 and J is TRBJ2-1, with D possibly called TRBD1 or TRBD2 (5 bases each). The CDR3 spans 14 residues. Trimming pared 0 bases from V and 5 bases from J, leaving 9 bases between. The germline CDR1 and CDR2 sequences are SGHRS and YFSETQ. The CDR3 loop is CASSLGGYDNEQFF. CDR3 sequence (DNA): TGCGCCAGCAGCTTGGGGGGGTATGACAATGAGCAGTTCTTC.

This rearrangement joins TRBV27 to TRBJ2-3, with D possibly matching TRBD2 (6 bases). The germline V and J ends were trimmed by 7 bases and 4 bases, with 18 bases remaining between them. Germline CDR1 and CDR2: MNHEY and SMNVEV (reference sequence). The CDR3 consists of 15 residues. As DNA, the CDR3 is TGTGCCAGCACCGGAGGGGCAGGCCTATCAGATACGCAGTATTTT. Its translation is CASTGGAGLSDTQYF.

The chain links TRBV5-1 to TRBJ1-2; D not certain. This CDR3 region has 15 residues. Trimming took 0 bases from V and 2 from J, leaving 11 bases between them. Germline V gene data show CDR1 as SGHRS and CDR2 as YFSETQ. The CDR3 here is CASSLEGGGNYGYTF. CDR3 DNA: TGCGCCAGCAGCTTGGAGGGCGGAGGAAACTATGGCTACACCTTC.

The V and J genes are TRBV28 and TRBJ2-6, with TRBD2 matching over 10 bases. The CDR3 runs to 17 residues. Germline assignment: CDR1 MDHEN and CDR2 SYDVKM. V was pared by 1 base and J by 0 bases, with 0 bases of the junction left unmatched. The CDR3: CASSLSSGSSGANVLTF. In DNA form, the CDR3 reads TGTGCCAGCAGTTTATCTAGCGGGAGCTCTGGGGCCAACGTCCTGACTTTC.